Each of the 9 T cell receptor beta chains below was sequenced from the same sample in a study of OX40 agonist ivuxolimab in advanced cancers. The library was built by means of the immunoSEQ multiplex PCR assay. Sourced from immuneACCESS, this table was stored by TCRdb with only in-frame sequences that have V and J called. A share of the clones is absent; for the studies checked, an unresolved V gene accounts for under half, and the remainder has no known explanation. Present in this sample are tens of thousands of clones, 70% to 90% of which were seen just once. The top ten clonotypes cover around 18% of the sample. The material sequenced was CD4+ or CD8+ T cells sorted from blood, taken in a trial of the OX40 agonist ivuxolimab. Receptor source: an adult with an advanced solid tumor such as melanoma, head and neck, liver or kidney cancer.

The chain combines TRBV11-2 with TRBJ1-2; 7 bases agree with TRBD1. Germline CDR1 reads SGHAT; CDR2 reads FQNNGV. After removal of 1 base from V and 10 bases from J, the junction contained 6 bases not matched to a gene. The CDR3 extends over 13 amino acids. In DNA form, the CDR3 reads TGTGCCAGCAGCTTAGTTTATACAGGGGCCTACACCTTC. Translated: CASSLVYTGAYTF.

The chain uses TRBV27 and TRBJ1-5, with TRBD1 matching 7 bases. The CDR3 totals 15 residues. The trim removed 7 bases at V and 1 base at J, leaving 7 bases unmatched. Per germline, CDR1 MNHEY and CDR2 SMNVEV (reference sequence). CDR3: CASKTIGGSNQPQHF. In nucleotides, the CDR3 is TGTGCCAGCAAAACCATAGGGGGCAGCAATCAGCCCCAGCATTTT.

V and J are TRBV13 and TRBJ2-1; 9 bases fit TRBD1. CDR3 length equals 15 residues. V was clipped by 6 bases and J by 4 bases; unmatched bases: 7. Per the germline V gene, CDR1 is PRHDT and CDR2 is FYEKMQ (reference sequence). CDR3 sequence (DNA): TGTGCCAGCAGTCCCCCGGACAGGGGATACAATGAGCAGTTCTTC. Its protein product is CASSPPDRGYNEQFF.

This clone was seen just once. The chain carries TRBV13 and TRBJ2-2, with D tentatively TRBD2 (7 bases). The CDR3 has 17 amino acids. Per the germline V gene, CDR1 is PRHDT and CDR2 is FYEKMQ (reference sequence). Trimming shortened V by 5 bases and J by 5 bases, and 21 bases separated the two germline ends. The CDR3 region has the DNA TGTGCCAGCAGCCCCAGGGACGGGGAGGGGGTGACCGGGGAGCTGTTTTTT. It translates to CASSPRDGEGVTGELFF.

The chain couples TRBV7-3 to TRBJ2-1; 13 bases match TRBD2. Germline V gives CDR1 SGHTA, CDR2 FQGTGA. V was pared by 4 bases and J by 3 bases, with 3 bases of the junction left unmatched. The CDR3 contains 16 residues. The CDR3 bases are TGTGCCAGCAGCTCCACTAGCGGGGGGGTCTACAATGAGCAGTTCTTC. The encoded protein is CASSSTSGGVYNEQFF.

This clone has a single count. V is TRBV7-2 and J is TRBJ2-1; unclear D gene. V was trimmed by 4 bases and J by 0 bases, leaving 10 bases between them. The CDR3 totals 15 residues. The germline V gene encodes CDR1 SGHTA and CDR2 FQGNSA. CDR3 loop: CASSSVVSSYNEQFF. The CDR3 nucleotides are TGTGCCAGCAGCTCTGTAGTTAGCTCCTACAATGAGCAGTTCTTC.

Concerning this clone itself: This same CDR3 is encoded by further DNA sequences in the sample. The CDR3 sequence is CASSYRGGPGELFF. The CDR3 DNA reads TGTGCCAGCAGCTACCGGGGGGGACCCGGGGAGCTGTTTTTT. The chain combines TRBV11-3 with TRBJ2-2, with 8 nucleotides matching TRBD2. The germline V gene has CDR1 SGHNT and CDR2 YENEEA. The trim removed 4 bases at V and 6 bases at J, leaving 4 bases unmatched. This CDR3 comprises 14 residues.

This clone occurred once. This chain connects TRBV6-6 to TRBJ2-3; 10 bases fit TRBD1. The germline V gene encodes CDR1 MNHNY and CDR2 SVGAGI (reference sequence). V was pared by 1 base and J by 1 base, with 2 bases of the junction left unmatched. The CDR3 spans 16 residues. CDR3 sequence reads: CASSYLGTGGTDTQYF. DNA for the CDR3: TGTGCCAGCAGTTACTTAGGGACAGGGGGCACAGATACGCAGTATTTT.

This sequence joins TRBV9 and TRBJ2-5; no clear D gene. The V end was cut by 0 bases, the J end by 4 bases, with 13 bases between. The CDR3 length is 15 residues. Germline V gene lookup returns CDR1 SGDLS and CDR2 YYNGEE. The CDR3, as DNA: TGTGCCAGCAGCGTAGGTTTAGGGAAGGGAGAGACCCAGTACTTC. Protein product: CASSVGLGKGETQYF.